This entry lists 17 T cell receptor beta chains sequenced from one sample in a study of metastatic and nonmetastatic thyroid tumors. TCRdb reprocessed the PCR reads using MiXCR. The sample lists more than 40,000 clones; roughly 3.2% were seen once. Every patient was untreated before thyroid surgery. The specimen was blood. The origin of the receptors is a female donor with papillary thyroid cancer or a benign thyroid nodule (not recorded which). Some clones in this sample may be carry-over from other donors' samples.

This clone was seen many times. The chain carries TRBV6-1 and TRBJ2-1; TRBD1 matches 8 bases. The J segment lost 4 bases and the V segment lost 3 bases, leaving 5 bases of the junction unmatched. This CDR3 has 15 amino acids. Germline V gene sequence: CDR1 MNHNS, CDR2 SASEGT. This CDR3 is CASSDRDRRYNEQFF. CDR3 sequence (DNA): TGTGCCAGCAGTGACCGGGACAGGCGATACAATGAGCAGTTCTTC.

This clone appeared a few times. The V call is TRBV20-1, the J call TRBJ2-7; 10 bases are shared with TRBD2. V lost 5 bases, J lost 1 base, and 8 bases stayed unmatched. CDR3 length: 15 amino acids. The germline V gene encodes CDR1 DFQATT and CDR2 SNEGSKA (reference sequence). This CDR3 reads CSAQRLAGESYEQYF. DNA of the CDR3: TGCAGTGCTCAGAGGCTAGCGGGAGAATCCTACGAGCAGTACTTC.

The rearrangement uses TRBV5-1 and TRBJ2-7; a possible D gene is TRBD2 (5 bases). V lost 0 bases and J lost 4, with 11 bases in between. This CDR3 has 14 amino acids. Germline loops: CDR1 SGHRS, CDR2 YFSETQ. CDR3 in amino acids: CASSLDEAGYEQYF. The CDR3 bases are TGCGCCAGCAGCTTGGACGAGGCGGGTTACGAGCAGTACTTC.

This clone has just a few counts. J is TRBJ1-2 and V is TRBV27; D ambiguous. Trimming left V 11 bases short and J 4 bases short, with 11 bases between. There are 11 residues in the CDR3. CDR1 and CDR2 (germline): MNHEY, SMNVEV (reference sequence). The CDR3 region is CADGSGYGYTF. In DNA form, the CDR3 reads TGTGCCGACGGGAGTGGCTATGGCTACACCTTC.

Ten or more counts support this clone. The gene calls are TRBV18 and TRBJ2-5; no clear D. With 0 bases removed from V and 2 bases from J, the gap between germline ends came to 7 bases. Germline V gene sequence: CDR1 KGHSH, CDR2 LQKENI. This CDR3 spans 14 amino acids. This chain's CDR3 is CASSPPRPQETQYF. The CDR3, as DNA: TGTGCCAGCTCACCACCGCGCCCGCAAGAGACCCAGTACTTC.

The CDR3 DNA reads as TGTGCCAGCATCCCAAGGGGAGGCACGTCCTACGAGCAGTACTTC. Residues: CASIPRGGTSYEQYF. The genes are TRBV28 and TRBJ2-7; a possible D gene is TRBD2 (6 bases). The V end was cut by 7 bases, the J end by 1 base, with 17 bases between. Per the germline V gene, CDR1 is MDHEN and CDR2 is SYDVKM. The CDR3 runs 15 residues.

The chain links TRBV12-5 to TRBJ2-1, with 11 bases that match TRBD2. V trimming: 6 bases; J trimming: 1 base; junction bases outside the gene matches: 17. The CDR3 covers 20 residues. In germline, CDR1 is LGHNT, CDR2 FRNRAP. The CDR3 nucleotides are TGTGCTAGTGGCAGCATTCCGGTAACTAGCGGGAGTACGTCCTACAATGAGCAGTTCTTC. It translates to CASGSIPVTSGSTSYNEQFF.

This clone has just a few counts. The chain uses TRBV2 and TRBJ1-3, with D hard to call. Germline V gene sequence: CDR1 SNHLY, CDR2 FYNNEI. The CDR3 is made up of 14 amino acids. Between the trimmed V and J ends, which lost 4 bases and 4 bases, there was a span of 11 bases. CDR3 sequence reads: CASSVAVEGNTIYF. CDR3 bases: TGTGCCAGCAGTGTCGCAGTGGAAGGAAACACCATATATTTT.

This clone appeared many times. Here the CDR3 DNA reads TGTGCCAGCAGCTTAATCAATGAGCAGTTCTTC. Encoded protein: CASSLINEQFF. The gene calls are TRBV7-3 and TRBJ2-1; D remains unclear. CDR1 and CDR2 from the germline V gene are SGHTA and FQGTGA. Trimming took off 1 base at V and 6 bases at J, with 1 base between the two ends. This CDR3 region has 11 residues.

This chain joins TRBV12-3 or TRBV12-4 and TRBJ2-2, with 8 bases that match TRBD1. After removal of 7 bases from V and 4 bases from J, the junction contained 8 bases not matched to a gene. The CDR3 runs 15 residues. The CDR3 loop is CASKTSDRGTGELFF. CDR3 nucleotide sequence: TGTGCCAGCAAGACGAGCGACAGGGGCACCGGGGAGCTGTTTTTT.

The V call is TRBV7-9, the J call TRBJ1-6; TRBD1 might be the D (5 bases). CDR3 length equals 16 residues. Trimming stripped 2 bases from V and 5 bases from J, with 13 bases between. CDR1 and CDR2 (germline): SEHNR, FQNEAQ (reference sequence). Here the CDR3 reads CASSLPPGRNNSPLHF. The DNA of the CDR3 is TGTGCCAGCAGCTTACCCCCGGGACGTAATAATTCACCCCTCCACTTT.

This clone was observed a handful of times. This chain connects TRBV12-3 or TRBV12-4 to TRBJ2-2, with a tentative D call TRBD1 (6 bases). CDR3 length: 13 residues. V was pared by 10 bases and J by 1 base, with 10 bases between. The CDR3 coding sequence is TGTGCCATCCGACAGGAGAACACCGGGGAGCTGTTTTTT. This gives the protein CAIRQENTGELFF.

This clone was picked up a small number of times. The chain couples TRBV6-1 to TRBJ2-2; D is perhaps TRBD2 (5 bases). Germline V gene data show CDR1 as MNHNS and CDR2 as SASEGT. The V end lost 10 bases, the J end lost 7 bases, and 19 bases lay between the germline ends. This CDR3 contains 14 residues. CDR3: CAIQGRAEGGELFF. DNA of the CDR3: TGTGCCATCCAAGGACGGGCCGAGGGCGGGGAGCTGTTTTTT.

CDR3 nucleotides: TGCGCCAGCAGTGAGTATGGGGTTCGAGGCACTGAAGCTTTCTTT. Residues: CASSEYGVRGTEAFF. The chain recombines TRBV10-2 with TRBJ1-1, with D unresolved. V gave up 1 base and J gave up 4 bases, with 13 bases separating them. Germline lookup yields CDR1 WSHSY and CDR2 SAAADI. This CDR3 comprises 15 residues.

This clone was observed many times. The J gene is TRBJ1-5, the V gene TRBV5-1; the D is unclear. Trimming removed 6 bases at V and 5 bases at J, with 24 bases between. Germline CDR1 and CDR2: SGHRS and YFSETQ. This CDR3 is 17 amino acids long. CDR3 in DNA: TGCGCCAGCAATCCGATCTCTGACACCGACGGGTATCAGCCCCAGCATTTT. Amino acid sequence: CASNPISDTDGYQPQHF. The full variable domain, rest sourced from reference TRBV5-1 and TRBJ1-5, is KAGVTQTPRYLIKTRGQQVTLSCSPISGHRSVSWYQQTPGQGLQFLFEYFSETQRNKGNFPGRFSGRQFSNSRSEMNVSTLELGDSALYLCASNPISDTDGYQPQHFGDGTRLSIL.

This clone was seen a handful of times. In DNA form, the CDR3 reads TGTGCCACCAGTGATTCAAACGCTGGACTAGCGGGAGAGGCGGAGACCCAGTACTTC. Translated, it gives CATSDSNAGLAGEAETQYF. The chain carries TRBV24-1 and TRBJ2-5; 13 nucleotides line up with TRBD2. V trimming: 2 bases; J trimming: 5 bases; junction bases outside the gene matches: 13. Germline CDR1 reads KGHDR; CDR2 reads SFDVKD. The CDR3 consists of 19 residues.

This clone occurred many times. This chain connects TRBV7-9 to TRBJ2-7; 10 bases are a match to TRBD1. The CDR3 loop spans 14 amino acids. CDR1 and CDR2 from the germline V gene are SEHNR and FQNEAQ (reference sequence). V lost 5 bases and J lost 7; bases outside the gene matches: 8. CDR3 in amino acids: CASSPPGQGWEQYF. CDR3 sequence (DNA): TGTGCCAGCAGCCCGCCGGGACAGGGGTGGGAGCAGTACTTC. Looking up the rest from reference TRBV7-9 and TRBJ2-7 gives the full variable domain: DTGVSQNPRHKITKRGQNVTFRCDPISEHNRLYWYRQTLGQGPEFLTYFQNEAQLEKSRLLSDRFSAERPKGSFSTLEIQRTEQGDSAMYLCASSPPGQGWEQYFGPGTRLTVT.